This T cell receptor (beta chain) came from a study of cytomegalovirus exposure and HLA in healthy donors (TCRdb year 2017). Regarding the study in general: According to an earlier analysis of 550 to 750 of the donors, 150 million to 200 million T cells yielded some 110 million unique TCR beta sequences and 276 Gb of sequence data. Roughly 5 DR-DQ haplotypes were handled as single units for association and clustering, since linkage in the cohort was strong. In a later analysis, previously published TCR beta repertoires from several hundred donors were re-analyzed and high-resolution HLA genotyping was added so that TCR occurrence patterns could be studied. Donor age, sex, ethnicity and CMV serostatus were compiled alongside the repertoire data. Typing coverage varied by locus: roughly 620-640 donors for A, B, C, DRB1 and DQB1; approximately 520 for DQA1; approximately 610 for DPA1; 400 to 480 for DPB1. Besides the first cohort of 666 subjects, a separate validation cohort made up of some 110 different subjects was used. A later genetic analysis took genome-wide SNP genotypes for about 65% of the 666 donors and used that subset as a discovery cohort. Roughly 300 gigabases of sequencing data and approximately 84 million unique TCR sequences were included in an early release covering roughly 700 HLA-typed donors. Rather than drawing on any new phenotypic data, the later analysis identified candidate immune exposures from TCR beta sequences and the way those sequences occurred across donors. Of the roughly 400 genotyped donors, 81% fell in the genetic ancestry cluster associated with self-reported Caucasian donors. Using immunosequencing, the study profiled T cell repertoires from about 610 subjects and related those repertoires to cytomegalovirus serostatus. HLA typing covered class I and class II loci at four-digit resolution. To predict cytomegalovirus infection status, the study combined high-throughput TCR immunosequencing, statistical association of individual TCRs with disease status, and machine learning. The study aimed to test whether cataloging public T cell receptors could reveal signatures of past pathogen exposure. An earlier analysis of about 600 of the donors used high-throughput TCR beta sequencing to judge whether each TCR beta V gene segment behaved as functional or pseudogenic. Across around 400 genotyped donors of the cohort, an average of about 220,000 unique TCR beta nucleotide sequences per donor were sequenced, and approximately 19% of those sequences were non-productive. All discovery cohort repertoires had been generated on a single sequencing platform.

The cohort was made up of approximately 670 healthy bone marrow donors. All cohort members were sampled while nominally healthy, although unrecorded immune exposures were likely present. The donor was CMV seropositive and belonged to the group of 250 to 300 seropositive cohort members. A peripheral blood sample was provided by each donor, and peripheral blood mononuclear cells were used for TCR beta sequencing. Genomic DNA was extracted from the blood cell samples with the Qiagen DNeasy Blood Extraction Kit. The library was generated by the immunoSEQ multiplex PCR assay. A mixture of 60 forward primers for TCR Vbeta segments and 13 reverse primers for TCR Jbeta segments was used in the multiplex PCR. The CDR3 region of rearranged TCR beta genes was amplified from genomic DNA by a multiplex PCR assay. On the Illumina HiSeq System, the amplified TCR beta libraries were sequenced as 87-base-pair reads. For the original study's pipeline: Across the roughly 640 repertoires, a later analysis counted roughly 77 million unique TCR beta chains, roughly 11 million of which were shared by at least two donors. To remove PCR and sequencing errors, raw reads were error-corrected and collapsed into unique sequences using a nearest-neighbor algorithm that merged closely related sequences. CDR3 sequences were aligned to IMGT reference sequences to assign V, D and J gene segments. For a sequence to be retained, a match of at least six nucleotides was required to both a V gene segment and a J gene segment. A rearrangement was called productive if the CDR3 had no stop codons and remained in frame with V and J, and every other rearrangement was called non-productive. Following IMGT convention, CDR3 was defined as the stretch from the second conserved V-encoded cysteine up to the conserved J-encoded phenylalanine. Sequences without an unambiguous match to a single V gene segment were excluded from the earlier analysis of almost 600 of the donors. An earlier analysis of several hundred of the donors called V segments functional above 56.7% productive rearrangements and segregating when the between-donor standard deviation exceeded 5%. A statistical classification framework was built for diagnosing cytomegalovirus status from the catalog of TCR beta chain sequences. V and J gene assignment, in a later analysis, came from comparing TCR nucleotide sequences with IMGT/GENE-DB human TR gene sequences. The TCRdist pipeline was used in a later analysis to assign CDR3 sequences and most-parsimonious VDJ recombination scenarios. In a later analysis, each TCR beta chain was defined by its CDR3 amino acid sequence together with its V-gene family, and reads lacking a unique V-gene family were excluded. To address suspected cross-contamination and a sequencing artifact, a later analysis removed approximately 600 highly shared, low-generation-probability nucleotide sequences. For each public chain, a later analysis derived a clonal expansion index from normalized ranks of inferred template counts within each repertoire. In a later analysis, generation probabilities were computed with a VDJ recombination model fitted to out-of-frame rearrangements, and the resulting probabilities were checked against IGoR. In a later analysis, hypergeometric tests were used to score TCR-TCR, TCR-HLA and TCR-CMV co-occurrence, with a repertoire-size bias correction applied to TCR pairs. To estimate false discovery rates, a later analysis permuted the HLA or CMV assignments 20 times. In a later analysis, co-occurring TCRs were grouped using DBSCAN, with TCRdist sequence similarity added in when clustering inside HLA-allele-positive subsets. Repertoires with fewer than 30,000 or more than 120,000 public chains, plus five repertoires with anomalous nucleotide sharing, were excluded from co-occurrence clustering. TCRdb obtained this table from immuneACCESS and retained in-frame rearrangements with V and J assigned. These tables miss some clones; where compared with another copy, unresolved V genes account for less than half of the shortfall, and the remainder is unexplained. V and J calls plus clone size are reproduced from that table; the DNA served to infer D and trimming. The sample table lists under 150,000 clones, about 80% of them with a count of one. Roughly 1.3% of the sample comes from the top ten.

This clone has just one count. Its recognized antigen is unknown. No per-base quality is available; no much larger clone lies one base away. Overall results and qualifications from the work: A further reported finding was that TCR beta sequences accurately predicted the HLA-A and HLA-B alleles for most subjects in the first cohort. When HLA alleles, especially DR and DQ, strongly co-occurred, TCR associations were difficult to assign to individual alleles. According to a later analysis, most CMV-associated TCR beta chains appeared to be HLA-restricted, and the HLA associations seemed to be driven largely by CMV exposure. The sequencing pipeline was judged likely to have produced a cluster of highly shared sequence variants as a technical artifact. HLA typing was unavailable for some donors at each locus, so association tests used only the typed subset. In a later analysis, TCR association rates were found to vary across HLA loci, with the most associated TCRs seen for DRB1 alleles and the fewest for HLA-C alleles. An association between a missense DCLRE1C variant and V-gene and J-gene trimming of TCR beta chains was found in a later genetic analysis and replicated in an independent cohort. In a later analysis, several top co-occurrence clusters were reported to appear linked to parvovirus B19, influenza, CMV and Epstein-Barr virus. A later analysis found that HLA-associated TCR beta chains were more clonally expanded and had lower generation probabilities than equally common non-associated chains. Seventeen rarely observed V segments, including chromosome 9 orphons, were excluded from the earlier analysis of a few hundred of the donors because counts were too low. Three of the identified cytomegalovirus-associated TCR beta chains were confirmed in vitro to be specific for cytomegalovirus antigens. In an earlier analysis of some 540 of the donors, most TCR beta V segments appeared in productive rearrangements about 87% or about 30% of the time, broadly matching IMGT annotations. While some public TCRs were present in many individuals, most TCR sequences turned up only very rarely across donors. Correlated functional status among segregating V segments might be attributable to linkage disequilibrium, but an unknown experimental factor could not be ruled out. It was suggested by the authors that the approach could potentially be generalized to other disease states and immunological phenotypes. Sequencing depth was assumed to be roughly uniform across donors in the presence/absence analyses, though that assumption may not hold. The study listed 164 TCR beta chains as associated with cytomegalovirus. The classifier was reported to diagnose cytomegalovirus status with high specificity and sensitivity in both the original and validation cohorts. In a later analysis, 16,951 TCR beta sequences were associated with specific HLA alleles at a false discovery rate of 0.05. Immune exposure information for the cohort was limited to CMV serostatus. Only TCR beta chains were sequenced in this cohort, and the absence of alpha or paired-chain data limited detectable features. According to a later genetic analysis, donors in an Asian-associated ancestry cluster had fewer N-insertions in productive TCRs than the approximately 610-donor mean.

The sequenced sample consisted of PBMCs. This clonotype was sampled from a male donor in good health and CMV-seropositive.

The DNA sequence is as follows: TGTGCCAGCAGTTACGCGGGGGTTTTGAACACTGAAGCTTTCTTT. Its coded protein is CASSYAGVLNTEAFF. The sequence links TRBV6-5 to TRBJ1-1; TRBD1 is perhaps the D gene, given 5 matching bases. The CDR3 sequence holds 15 residues, the cysteine and phenylalanine included. Only the CDR3 DNA stays, 45 bases, in frame from base 1. The V and J ends are trimmed by 2 bases and 0 bases, leaving 10 bases between them. CDR1 is given as MNHEY and CDR2 as SVGAGI, both from the germline V gene.